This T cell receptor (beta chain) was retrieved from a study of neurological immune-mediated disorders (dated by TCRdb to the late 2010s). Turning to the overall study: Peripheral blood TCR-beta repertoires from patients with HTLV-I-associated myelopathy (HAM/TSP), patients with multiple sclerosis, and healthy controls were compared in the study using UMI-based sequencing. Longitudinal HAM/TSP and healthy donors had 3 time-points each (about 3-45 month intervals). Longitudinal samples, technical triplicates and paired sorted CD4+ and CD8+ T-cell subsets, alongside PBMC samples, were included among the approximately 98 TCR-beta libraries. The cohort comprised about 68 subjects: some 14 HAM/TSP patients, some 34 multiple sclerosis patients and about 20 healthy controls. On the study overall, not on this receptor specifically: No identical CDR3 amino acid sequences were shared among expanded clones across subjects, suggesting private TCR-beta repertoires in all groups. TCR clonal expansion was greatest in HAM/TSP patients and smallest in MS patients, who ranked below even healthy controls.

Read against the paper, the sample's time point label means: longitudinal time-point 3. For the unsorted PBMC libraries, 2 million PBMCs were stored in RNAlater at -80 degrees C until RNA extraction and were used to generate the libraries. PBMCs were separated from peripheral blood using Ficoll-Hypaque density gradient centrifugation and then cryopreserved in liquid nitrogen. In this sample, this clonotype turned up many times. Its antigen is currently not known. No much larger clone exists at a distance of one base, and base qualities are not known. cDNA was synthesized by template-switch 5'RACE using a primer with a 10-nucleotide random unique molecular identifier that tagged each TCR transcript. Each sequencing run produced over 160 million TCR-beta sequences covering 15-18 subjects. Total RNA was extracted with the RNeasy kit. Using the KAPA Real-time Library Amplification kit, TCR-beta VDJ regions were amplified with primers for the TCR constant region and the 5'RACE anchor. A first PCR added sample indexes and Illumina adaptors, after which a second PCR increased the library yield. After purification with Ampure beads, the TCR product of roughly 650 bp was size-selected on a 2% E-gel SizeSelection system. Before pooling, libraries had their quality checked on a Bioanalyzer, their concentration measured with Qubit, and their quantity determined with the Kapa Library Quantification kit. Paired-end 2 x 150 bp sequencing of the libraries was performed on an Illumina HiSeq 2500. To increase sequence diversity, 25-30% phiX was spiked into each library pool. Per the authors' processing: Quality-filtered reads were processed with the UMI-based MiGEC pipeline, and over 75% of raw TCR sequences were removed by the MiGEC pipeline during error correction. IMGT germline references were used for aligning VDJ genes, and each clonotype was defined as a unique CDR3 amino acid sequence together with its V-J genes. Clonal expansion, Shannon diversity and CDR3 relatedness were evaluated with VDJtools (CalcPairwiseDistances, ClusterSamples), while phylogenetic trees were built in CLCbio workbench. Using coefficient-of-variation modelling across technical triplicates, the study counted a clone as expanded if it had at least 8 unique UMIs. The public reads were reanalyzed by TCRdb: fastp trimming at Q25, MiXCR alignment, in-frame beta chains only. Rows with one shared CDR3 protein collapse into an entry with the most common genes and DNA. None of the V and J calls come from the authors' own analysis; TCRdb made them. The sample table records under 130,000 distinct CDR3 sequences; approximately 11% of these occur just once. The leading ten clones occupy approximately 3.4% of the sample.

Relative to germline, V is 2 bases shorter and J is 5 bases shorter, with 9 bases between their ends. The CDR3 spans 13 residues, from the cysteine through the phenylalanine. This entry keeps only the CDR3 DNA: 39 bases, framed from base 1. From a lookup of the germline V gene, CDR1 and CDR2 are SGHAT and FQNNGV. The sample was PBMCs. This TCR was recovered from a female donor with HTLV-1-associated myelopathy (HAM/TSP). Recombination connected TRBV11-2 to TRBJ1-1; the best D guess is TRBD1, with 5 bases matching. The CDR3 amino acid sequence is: CASSLWGGTEAFF. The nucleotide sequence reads TGTGCCAGCAGCTTATGGGGGGGGACTGAAGCTTTCTTT. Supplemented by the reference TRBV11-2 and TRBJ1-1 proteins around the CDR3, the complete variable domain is EAGVAQSPRYKIIEKRQSVAFWCNPISGHATLYWYQQILGQGPKLLIQFQNNGVVDDSQLPKDRFSAERLKGVDSTLKIQPAKLEDSAVYLCASSLWGGTEAFFGQGTRLTVV.